Listed here are 13 T cell receptor beta chains from one sample, sequenced in a study of blood T cells in healthy people across ages. Alongside a J-beta primer mix, a sample-barcoded 5' primer served in a second PCR lasting about 7 to 11 cycles. TCRdb re-derived calls from the 5' RACE reads in MiXCR, one entry per CDR3 protein. The repertoire holds around 1,000,000 distinct CDR3 sequences, with 30% to 40% as singletons. Material for sequencing was blood. The origin of the receptors is a man younger than 35 in good health.

In its sample, this clonotype was seen a few times. The rearrangement joins TRBV6-5 to TRBJ2-4, with 7 bases identical to TRBD2. The V segment lost 5 bases and the J segment 1 base; nucleotides outside the gene matches: 5. The germline V gene has CDR1 MNHEY and CDR2 SVGAGI. There are 15 residues in the CDR3. In DNA form, the CDR3 reads TGTGCCAGCAGTGCCCCCGGGGGGGCCAAAAACATTCAGTACTTC. This encodes CASSAPGGAKNIQYF.

This clonotype has only a few counts. J is TRBJ2-1 and V is TRBV20-1; TRBD2 is a possible D gene (6 bases). The CDR3 has 13 amino acids. Trimming shortened V by 1 base and J by 8 bases, and 12 bases separated the two germline ends. Germline V CDR1 and CDR2: DFQATT, SNEGSKA (reference sequence). The DNA for the CDR3 is TGCAGTGCTAGAGCCCCTAGCGTCCATGAGCAGTTCTTC. It is translated as CSARAPSVHEQFF.

Comments on this clonotype: This may arise from a read error, as a much more abundant clone is one base away. The genes are TRBV12-3 or TRBV12-4 and TRBJ2-6; D remains unclear. The V end was cut by 4 bases, the J end by 2 bases, with 12 bases between. The CDR3 has 16 amino acids. The CDR3 loop reads CASSSGWAAGANVLTF. The CDR3 nucleotides read TGTGCCAGCAGTTCTGGGTGGGCGGCTGGGGCCAACGTCCTGACTTTC.

A few counts support this clonotype. The J gene is TRBJ1-5, the V gene TRBV7-6, with D unresolved. V lost 5 bases to trimming and J lost 4 bases, with 15 bases between them. This CDR3 spans 15 amino acids. Per germline, CDR1 SGHVS and CDR2 FNYEAQ. CDR3 nucleotides: TGTGCCAGCAGCCCCGAGGCCGGGCAAAATCAGCCCCAGCATTTT. Its translation is CASSPEAGQNQPQHF.

Points on this clonotype: The germline gene is not matched at one end of the junction; a read error may be the cause. The chain combines TRBV7-2 with TRBJ2-3, with D possibly matching TRBD1 (5 bases). Germline CDR1 is SGHTA and CDR2 is FQGNSA. The CDR3 has 14 amino acids. This CDR3 reads CAGSKGLATDTQYF. CDR3 coding DNA: TGTGCCGGCAGCAAGGGGCTGGCTACAGATACGCAGTATTTT.

The chain has TRBV4-3 and TRBJ1-4, with D unclear. The CDR3 is 15 residues long. Trimming took 0 bases from V and 8 from J, leaving 13 bases between them. CDR1 and CDR2 (germline): LGHNA, YSLEER. The CDR3 nucleotides read TGCGCCAGCAGCCAAGATCGGGTGGAGAGGGAAAAACTGTTTTTT. It codes for CASSQDRVEREKLFF.

Comments on this clonotype: Compared with germline, one end of the junction differs, possibly owing to a read error. The chain links TRBV9 to TRBJ2-5, with 11 bases identical to TRBD1. CDR3 length: 14 residues. Germline V gives CDR1 SGDLS, CDR2 YYNGEE. CDR3 coding DNA: TGTGCCAGCAGCGCCGTGGGACAGGGGGAGACTCAGTACTTC. Protein sequence: CASSAVGQGETQYF.

CDR3 sequence: CASSPGAVRNQPQHF. As DNA, the CDR3 is TGTGCCAGTAGTCCGGGGGCAGTAAGGAATCAGCCCCAGCATTTT. The chain is built from TRBV19 and TRBJ1-5; tentatively, D is TRBD1 (6 bases). The CDR3 runs 15 residues. Trimming removed 5 bases from V and 4 bases from J, with 15 bases in between. Germline CDR1 LNHDA, CDR2 SQIVND (reference sequence).

This clonotype was seen a few times. The V call is TRBV7-2, the J call TRBJ2-7; tentatively, D is TRBD1 (6 bases). Germline CDR1 is SGHTA and CDR2 is FQGNSA. The CDR3 covers 15 residues. V dropped 5 bases and J dropped 2 bases, with 16 bases sitting between them. CDR3 sequence: CASSVQDRPTYEQYF. In nucleotides, the CDR3 is TGTGCCAGCAGCGTCCAGGACAGACCCACCTACGAGCAGTACTTC. Full variable domain (outside the CDR3, taken from reference TRBV7-2 and TRBJ2-7): GAGVSQSPSNKVTEKGKDVELRCDPISGHTALYWYRQSLGQGLEFLIYFQGNSAPDKSGLPSDRFSAERTGGSVSTLTIQRTQQEDSAVYLCASSVQDRPTYEQYFGPGTRLTVT.

The J gene is TRBJ2-7, the V gene TRBV12-3 or TRBV12-4, with D hard to call. This CDR3 comprises 12 residues. Trimming took 6 bases from V and 3 from J, leaving 9 bases between them. The CDR3, as DNA: TGTGCCAGCAGGGGTACCTACTACGAGCAGTACTTC. Protein product: CASRGTYYEQYF.

This chain joins TRBV6-1 and TRBJ2-7; 8 positions match TRBD1. The CDR3 sequence is 16 residues long. The germline CDR1 and CDR2 sequences are MNHNS and SASEGT. Losses at the gene ends were 1 base for V and 7 bases for J; bases not matched to a gene: 12. The CDR3 region is CASSEGTGGGVDEQYF. In nucleotides, the CDR3 is TGTGCCAGCAGTGAAGGAACAGGGGGAGGTGTTGATGAGCAGTACTTC.

The chain couples TRBV9 to TRBJ2-7, with a possible D match to TRBD1 (6 bases). CDR3 length: 14 residues. The germline gives CDR1 SGDLS, CDR2 YYNGEE. Trimming left V 4 bases short and J 9 bases short, with 20 bases between. CDR3 region: CASSTRDIEGGQYF. The CDR3 region has the DNA TGTGCCAGCAGCACCCGGGACATCGAGGGTGGGCAGTACTTC.

The sample holds a few counts of this clonotype. This chain joins TRBV2 and TRBJ1-1; tentative D call: TRBD1 (6 bases). Trimming removed 6 bases at V and 0 bases at J, with 17 bases between. CDR1 is SNHLY and CDR2 is FYNNEI in the germline V gene. This CDR3 is 16 amino acids long. The CDR3 DNA sequence: TGTGCCAGCAGACTCCCAGGGGAGGGGGTGAACACTGAAGCTTTCTTT. This encodes CASRLPGEGVNTEAFF.